These T cell receptor beta chains were read from a single sample in a study of blood T cell repertoires in COVID-19. Only in-frame clones appear in the TCRdb table, and some are missing; sequencing was by immunoSEQ multiplex PCR. The sample consists of 400,000 to 550,000 clones, approximately 90% of them appearing once. Sequenced material: PBMCs or T cells enriched from blood (not recorded which). These TCRs come from a woman younger than 30 with acute COVID-19. CDR3s include the opening cysteine and the closing phenylalanine or tryptophan. A D gene is named only where the DNA matches it firmly. Expanded clones get a size class; other rows say once, few or many, or leave the size out.

-	TRBJ2-7	TRBV7-8	TRBD1	TGTGCCAGCAGCTTAGGGGACAGCTCCTACGAGCAGTACTTC	CASSLGDSSYEQYF
once	TRBJ2-7	TRBV5-4	-	TGTGCCAGCAGCTTGAAAGGACAGACGGGCCACGAGCAGTACTTC	CASSLKGQTGHEQYF
-	TRBJ2-7	TRBV7-9	-	TGTGCCAGCAGCTTAGCGTCGAGGGTCTACGAGCAGTACTTC	CASSLASRVYEQYF
-	TRBJ1-5	TRBV7-9	-	TGTGCCAGCGGTCAGGGGAATAGCAATCAGCCCCAGCATTTT	CASGQGNSNQPQHF
-	TRBJ1-2	TRBV9	-	TGTGCCAGCAGCCCCGGGGGTCGTGGCTACACCTTC	CASSPGGRGYTF
-	TRBJ1-5	TRBV5-3	TRBD1	TGTGCCAGAAGCCAAAGACAGGGGATGAGAAAAATGGGCAATCAGCCCCAGCATTTT	CARSQRQGMRKMGNQPQHF
-	TRBJ2-3	TRBV27	TRBD1	TGTGCCAGCAGTTCAAACCGGGACAGAAGTGCAGATACGCAGTATTTT	CASSSNRDRSADTQYF
-	TRBJ1-4	TRBV28	-	TGTGCCAGCGCCGGGAGGGACACTAATGAAAAACTGTTTTTT	CASAGRDTNEKLFF
-	TRBJ2-7	TRBV6-2/TRBV6-3	-	TGTGCCAGCAGTTACAAAGCCATCTCCTCCTACGAGCAGTACTTC	CASSYKAISSYEQYF
-	TRBJ2-3	TRBV7-3	TRBD2	TGTGCCAGCAGCTTAGGGGCGGGGGAAACAGATACGCAGTATTTT	CASSLGAGETDTQYF
-	TRBJ2-3	TRBV11-2	-	TGTGCCAGCAGCTTATTCCGGGAGCCCAGCACAGATACGCAGTATTTT	CASSLFREPSTDTQYF
-	TRBJ2-5	TRBV18	-	TGTGCCAGCTCACCGTTCGAGGAGACCCAGTACTTC	CASSPFEETQYF
-	TRBJ2-1	TRBV7-2	TRBD2	TGTGCCAGCAGCTTAGCAGCGACTAGCGGGAGTAATGAGCAGTTCTTC	CASSLAATSGSNEQFF
-	TRBJ1-1	TRBV28	-	TGTGCCAGCAGTTACAGGATCGCGGAAGCTTTCTTT	CASSYRIAEAFF
-	TRBJ2-7	TRBV10-3	TRBD2	TGTGCCACGACCCCCGTGGTTAGCGGGCACGAGCAGTACTTC	CATTPVVSGHEQYF
-	TRBJ2-7	TRBV5-4	-	TGTGCCAGCAGCTTGGGGGCGGGTTCTATCTCCTACGAGCAGTACTTC	CASSLGAGSISYEQYF
once	TRBJ1-3	TRBV2	-	TGTGCCAGCAGTCCGGACAGAGTTGGAAACACCATATATTTT	CASSPDRVGNTIYF
-	TRBJ2-2	TRBV12-5	-	TGTGCTAGTGGTTTGTCAACCGGGGAGCTGTTTTTT	CASGLSTGELFF
-	TRBJ1-1	TRBV10-3	-	TGTGCCATCCGGTATTCCTCCACTGAAGCTTTCTTT	CAIRYSSTEAFF
few	TRBJ1-2	TRBV7-2	-	TGTGCCAGCAGCCCACGCGGAGGGGTCTATGGCTACACCTTC	CASSPRGGVYGYTF
-	TRBJ2-3	TRBV2	TRBD2	TGTGCCAGCGGGACTAGCGGGAGAGCAGATACGCAGTATTTT	CASGTSGRADTQYF
-	TRBJ2-7	TRBV28	TRBD2	TGTGCCACTGGACTAGCGGGAGGCGCCTCCTACGAGCAGTACTTC	CATGLAGGASYEQYF
-	TRBJ2-1	TRBV18	TRBD1	TGTGCCAGCTCTATGAGCAGGGGGCATGAGCAGTTCTTC	CASSMSRGHEQFF
-	TRBJ1-3	TRBV2	TRBD1	TGTGCCAGCAGTGACCGGACAGGGGGAAACACCATATATTTT	CASSDRTGGNTIYF
-	TRBJ1-5	TRBV5-6	-	TGTGCCAGCAGCCTTACTAATCAGCCCCAGCATTTT	CASSLTNQPQHF
-	TRBJ1-1	TRBV18	-	TGTGCCAGCTCACCAAGCCCCCCCACAGTGAACACTGAAGCTTTCTTT	CASSPSPPTVNTEAFF
-	TRBJ2-1	TRBV28	TRBD2	TGTGCCACCGTAGCGGGAGGGACTTTGGGGGGTGAGCAGTTCTTC	CATVAGGTLGGEQFF
-	TRBJ2-4	TRBV7-2	-	TGTGCCAGCACCTCAGGAAGGGAGTTAGCCAAAAACATTCAGTACTTC	CASTSGRELAKNIQYF
-	TRBJ1-5	TRBV7-2	TRBD1	TGTGCCAGCAGCTATACAGGGGGCTCCCAGCCCCAGCATTTT	CASSYTGGSQPQHF
-	TRBJ2-1	TRBV4-3	-	TGCGCCAGCAGCCAAGATGGGGGGACCTACAATGAGCAGTTCTTC	CASSQDGGTYNEQFF
-	TRBJ1-3	TRBV3-1/TRBV3-2	TRBD1	TGTGCCAGCCGACAGGGCTCTGGAAACACCATATATTTT	CASRQGSGNTIYF
few	TRBJ2-7	TRBV15	-	TGTGCCACCAGCAGAGATCGTCACCGGGGGAATGGCGAGCAGTACTTC	CATSRDRHRGNGEQYF
-	TRBJ2-1	TRBV19	TRBD1	TGTGCCAGTAGTTTCAGACAGGGTGAAGTAAATGAGCAGTTCTTC	CASSFRQGEVNEQFF
-	TRBJ2-7	TRBV3-1/TRBV3-2	TRBD2	TGTGCCAGCACGACTAGCGGGACCTACGAGCAGTACTTC	CASTTSGTYEQYF
-	TRBJ2-1	TRBV19	-	TGTGCCAGTAGTACGGTGGATGAGCAGTTCTTC	CASSTVDEQFF
-	TRBJ1-2	TRBV28	TRBD1	TGTGCCAGCAGTCAGGCCTTTATCCGGACAGGGACCGTCCTAGACAACTATGGCTACACCTTC	CASSQAFIRTGTVLDNYGYTF
-	TRBJ1-5	TRBV7-2	-	TGTGCCAGCAGCTCAGGGTACTTAAGCAATCAGCCCCAGCATTTT	CASSSGYLSNQPQHF
-	TRBJ2-5	TRBV23-1	-	TGCGCCAGCAGTCAATCGGAAAAGGGTGGGGCAGACCAAGAGACCCAGTACTTC	CASSQSEKGGADQETQYF
-	TRBJ1-6	TRBV10-3	-	TGTGCCACTTCCGCGACGGAGGATAATTCACCCCTCCACTTT	CATSATEDNSPLHF
-	TRBJ2-2	TRBV12-3/TRBV12-4	-	TGTGCCAGCAAGCACGTCACCGGGGAGCTGTTTTTT	CASKHVTGELFF
-	TRBJ2-6	TRBV10-3	TRBD1	TGTGCCATCAGTGAGTCGATCTATCTTGGGACAGGGGGCTCTGGGGCCAACGTCCTGACTTTC	CAISESIYLGTGGSGANVLTF